The T cell receptor (beta chain) under discussion was sequenced for a study of blood T cell repertoires in COVID-19. Germline V gives CDR1 SGHKS, CDR2 YYEKEE (reference sequence). The V gene lost 4 bases and the J gene lost 3 bases, with 19 bases spanning the gap. This CDR3 is built from 17 residues. Seattle researchers signed up patients amid active infection and tracked them longitudinally. How the authors handled the data: Amplified reference gene primers provided the basis for estimating nucleated cell counts. TCRdb's copy holds only in-frame clones and misses some; the assay was immunoSEQ multiplex PCR. V, J and clone size derive from that table, while D and trimming were established from the DNA sequence. Of over 85,000 clones in the sample, about 90% were seen once.

The chain combines TRBV5-5 with TRBJ1-4; D not certain. Material for sequencing was peripheral blood. This receptor was obtained from a woman aged 45-59 years with COVID-19, enrolled during active disease. CDR3 loop: CASSLAPTGWANEKLFF. The CDR3 nucleotides read TGTGCCAGCAGCCTGGCTCCCACGGGGTGGGCTAATGAAAAACTGTTTTTT.